The TCR beta chain described here comes from a study of cytomegalovirus exposure and HLA in healthy donors listed by TCRdb under 2017. For the wider study: A later analysis indicated that the roughly 130 validation repertoires were generated on the platform also employed for the 670 or so repertoires of the first cohort. The study aimed to test whether signatures of past pathogen exposure could be identified by cataloging public T cell receptors. In addition to the first cohort of around 670 subjects, a separate validation cohort of over 90 different subjects was used. High-throughput TCR immunosequencing, statistical association of individual TCRs with disease status, and machine learning were combined to predict cytomegalovirus infection status.

Separate from the roughly 660-subject first cohort, the validation cohort of over 90 subjects was the group to which the donors belonged. Results the study describes overall, beyond this receptor: In vitro tests confirmed that a few of the cytomegalovirus-associated TCR beta chains recognize cytomegalovirus antigens. The study gave a list of some 150 TCR beta chains associated with cytomegalovirus. A later analysis had no HLA typing for the validation cohort, so co-occurrence there was scored across all 130 or so repertoires. The classifier was reported to diagnose cytomegalovirus status with high specificity and sensitivity in both the original and validation cohorts. It was suggested by the authors that the approach could potentially be generalized to other disease states and immunological phenotypes. Most TCR sequences were observed very rarely across donors, whereas some public TCRs were present in many individuals. Subsequent analysis determined that TCRs grouped into clusters in the first cohort also showed a tendency toward co-occurrence across the 120 or so validation repertoires, and 90% to 95% of cluster scores exceeded 0.

Libraries were built with the immunoSEQ multiplex PCR assay. On the study's bioinformatics: A statistical classification framework was developed to diagnose cytomegalovirus status using the catalog of TCR beta chain sequences. The source is immuneACCESS, and TCRdb retained only in-frame sequences with V and J called. Part of the clones is not carried over; for the studies checked, unresolved V genes explain less than half of this, and the remainder is unexplained. That table gives V, J and clone size, and the DNA gave D and trimming. Within this sample are a few hundred thousand clones, with 70% to 90% of them counted one time only. About 2.9% of the sample belongs to the ten largest clones. The CDR3 holds 16 amino acids from the cysteine to the phenylalanine. Kept here is only the CDR3 DNA, which spans 48 bases and is read in frame from base 1. The germline V gene gives CDR1 as SGHTA and CDR2 as FQGNSA. The trim is 1 base for V and 0 bases for J, with a gap of 11 bases between the germline ends.

In the case of this clone: Its antigen remains undetermined. Qualities for individual bases were not recorded, and no much larger clone is one base off.

This receptor was taken from a woman aged 18-30 years in good health and CMV-seronegative. The specimen was PBMCs. The receptor chain draws on TRBV7-2 and TRBJ2-3; perhaps TRBD1 is the D gene, with 6 bases matching. The sequence in DNA is TGTGCCAGCAGCTTAGGGTCAGGGGTGAGCACAGATACGCAGTATTTT. Translated, this is CASSLGSGVSTDTQYF.